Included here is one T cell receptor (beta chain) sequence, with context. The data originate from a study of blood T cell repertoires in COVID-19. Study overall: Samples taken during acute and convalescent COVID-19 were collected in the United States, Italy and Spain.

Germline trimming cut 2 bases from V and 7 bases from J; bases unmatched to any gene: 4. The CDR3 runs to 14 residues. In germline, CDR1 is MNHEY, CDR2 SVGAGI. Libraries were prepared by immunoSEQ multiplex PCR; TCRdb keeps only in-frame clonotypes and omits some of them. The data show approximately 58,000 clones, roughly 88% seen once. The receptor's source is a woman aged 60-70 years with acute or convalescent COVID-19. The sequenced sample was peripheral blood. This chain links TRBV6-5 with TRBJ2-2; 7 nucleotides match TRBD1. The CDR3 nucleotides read TGTGCCAGCAGTTACGGGACAGCGTTCGGGGAGCTGTTTTTT. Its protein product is CASSYGTAFGELFF.